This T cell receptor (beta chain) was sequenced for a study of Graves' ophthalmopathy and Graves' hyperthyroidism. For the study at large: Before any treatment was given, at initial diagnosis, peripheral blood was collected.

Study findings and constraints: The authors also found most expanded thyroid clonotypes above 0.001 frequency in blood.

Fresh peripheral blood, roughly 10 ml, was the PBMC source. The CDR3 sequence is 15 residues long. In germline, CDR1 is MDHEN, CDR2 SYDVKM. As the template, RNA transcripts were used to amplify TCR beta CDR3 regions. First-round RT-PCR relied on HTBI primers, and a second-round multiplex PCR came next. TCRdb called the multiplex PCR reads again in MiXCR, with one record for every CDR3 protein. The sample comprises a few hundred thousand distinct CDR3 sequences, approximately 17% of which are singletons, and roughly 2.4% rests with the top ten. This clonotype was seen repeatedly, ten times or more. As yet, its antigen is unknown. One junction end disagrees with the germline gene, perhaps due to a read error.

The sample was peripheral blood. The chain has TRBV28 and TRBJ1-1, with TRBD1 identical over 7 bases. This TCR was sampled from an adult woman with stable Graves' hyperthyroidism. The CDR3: CAGRARGHANTEAFF. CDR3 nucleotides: TGTGCCGGCAGGGCGAGGGGGCACGCGAACACTGAAGCTTTCTTT.